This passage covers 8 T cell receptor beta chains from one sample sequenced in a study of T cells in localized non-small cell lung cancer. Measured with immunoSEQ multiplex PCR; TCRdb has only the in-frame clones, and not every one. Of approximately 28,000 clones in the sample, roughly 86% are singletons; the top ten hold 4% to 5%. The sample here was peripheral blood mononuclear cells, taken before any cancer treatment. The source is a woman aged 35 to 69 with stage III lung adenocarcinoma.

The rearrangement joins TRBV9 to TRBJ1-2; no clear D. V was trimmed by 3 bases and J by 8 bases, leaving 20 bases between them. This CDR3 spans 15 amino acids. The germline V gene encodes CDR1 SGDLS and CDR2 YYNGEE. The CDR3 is CASSEDSEPSGGYTF. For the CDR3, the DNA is TGTGCCAGCAGCGAAGATTCAGAGCCCTCGGGGGGCTACACCTTC.

DNA of the CDR3: TGTGCCAGCAGCCGGGGGGGTGGAGAGCAGTACTTC. This codes for CASSRGGGEQYF. J is TRBJ2-7 and V is TRBV7-8, with 8 bases fitting TRBD2. In germline, CDR1 is SGHVS, CDR2 FQNEAQ. V was pared by 5 bases and J by 7 bases, with 4 bases of the junction left unmatched. The CDR3 is 12 amino acids.

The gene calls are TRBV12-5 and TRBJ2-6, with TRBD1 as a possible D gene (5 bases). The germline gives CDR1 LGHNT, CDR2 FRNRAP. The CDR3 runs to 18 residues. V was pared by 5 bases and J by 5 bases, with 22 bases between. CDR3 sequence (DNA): TGTGCTAGTGGTAAATTCGGTGCAGGACAAAGTCGGGCCAACGTCCTGACTTTC. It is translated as CASGKFGAGQSRANVLTF. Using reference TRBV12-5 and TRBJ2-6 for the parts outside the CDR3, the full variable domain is DARVTQTPRHKVTEMGQEVTMRCQPILGHNTVFWYRQTMMQGLELLAYFRNRAPLDDSGMPKDRFSAEMPDATLATLKIQPSEPRDSAVYFCASGKFGAGQSRANVLTFGAGSRLTVL.

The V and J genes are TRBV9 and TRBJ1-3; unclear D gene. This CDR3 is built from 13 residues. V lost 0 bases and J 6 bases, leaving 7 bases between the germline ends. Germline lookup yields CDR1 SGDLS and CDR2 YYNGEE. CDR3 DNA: TGTGCCAGCAGCGTAGATCACAAAAACACCATATATTTT. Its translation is CASSVDHKNTIYF.

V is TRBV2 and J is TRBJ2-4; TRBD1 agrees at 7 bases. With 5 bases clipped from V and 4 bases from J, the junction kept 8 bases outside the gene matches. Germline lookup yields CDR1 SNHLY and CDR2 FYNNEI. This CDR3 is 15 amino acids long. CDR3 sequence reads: CASSPTPGQKNIQYF. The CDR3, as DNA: TGTGCCAGCAGTCCTACCCCGGGACAGAAAAACATTCAGTACTTC.

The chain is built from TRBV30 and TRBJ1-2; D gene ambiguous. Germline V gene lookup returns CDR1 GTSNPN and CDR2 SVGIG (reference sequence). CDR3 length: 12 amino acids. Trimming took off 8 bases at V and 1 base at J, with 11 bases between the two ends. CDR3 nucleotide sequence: TGTGCCACCGCAGTCTTTAACTATGGCTACACCTTC. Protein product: CATAVFNYGYTF. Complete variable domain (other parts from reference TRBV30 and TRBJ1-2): SQTIHQWPATLVQPVGSPLSLECTVEGTSNPNLYWYRQAAGRGLQLLFYSVGIGQISSEVPQNLSASRPQDRQFILSSKKLLLSDSGFYLCATAVFNYGYTFGSGTRLTVV.

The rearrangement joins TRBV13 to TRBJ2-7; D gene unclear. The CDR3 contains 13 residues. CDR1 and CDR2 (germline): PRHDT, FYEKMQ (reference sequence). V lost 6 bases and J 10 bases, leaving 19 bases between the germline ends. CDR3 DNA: TGTGCCAGCAGAGGGCCCGCGGCCGCCGGCCAGTACTTC. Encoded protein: CASRGPAAAGQYF.

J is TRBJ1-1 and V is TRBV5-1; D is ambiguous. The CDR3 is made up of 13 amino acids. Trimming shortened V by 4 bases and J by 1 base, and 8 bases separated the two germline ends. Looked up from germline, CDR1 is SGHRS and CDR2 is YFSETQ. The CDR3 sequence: CASSPTGNTEAFF. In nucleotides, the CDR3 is TGCGCCAGCAGCCCCACGGGGAACACTGAAGCTTTCTTT.